This T cell receptor beta chain was captured by sequencing in a study of blood T cell repertoires in COVID-19. On the study more broadly: The study drew acute and convalescent COVID-19 samples from the United States, Italy and Spain. Nucleic acid was either cDNA or gDNA, and it came from T cells, B-cell-depleted T cells, or PBMCs.

Trimming cost V 6 bases and J 3 bases; bases outside gene matches: 15. Germline CDR1 is KGHSH and CDR2 is LQKENI. The CDR3 loop spans 17 amino acids. Produced via immunoSEQ multiplex PCR; TCRdb's table is partial and in-frame only. This sample has around 67,000 clones; more than 75% occur once, and the top ten carry 4% to 5.5%. The sample taken for sequencing was peripheral blood. This clonotype originated in a man between 50 and 59 years old with active COVID-19. The chain carries TRBV18 and TRBJ2-7; 9 bases agree with TRBD2. In DNA form, the CDR3 reads TGTGCCAGCTCGGGCGTTGTACAGCGGGAGGTAGACTACGAGCAGTACTTC. It yields the protein CASSGVVQREVDYEQYF. Full variable domain (rest looked up from reference TRBV18 and TRBJ2-7): NAGVMQNPRHLVRRRGQEARLRCSPMKGHSHVYWYRQLPEEGLKFMVYLQKENIIDESGMPKERFSAEFPKEGPSILRIQQVVRGDSAAYFCASSGVVQREVDYEQYFGPGTRLTVT.